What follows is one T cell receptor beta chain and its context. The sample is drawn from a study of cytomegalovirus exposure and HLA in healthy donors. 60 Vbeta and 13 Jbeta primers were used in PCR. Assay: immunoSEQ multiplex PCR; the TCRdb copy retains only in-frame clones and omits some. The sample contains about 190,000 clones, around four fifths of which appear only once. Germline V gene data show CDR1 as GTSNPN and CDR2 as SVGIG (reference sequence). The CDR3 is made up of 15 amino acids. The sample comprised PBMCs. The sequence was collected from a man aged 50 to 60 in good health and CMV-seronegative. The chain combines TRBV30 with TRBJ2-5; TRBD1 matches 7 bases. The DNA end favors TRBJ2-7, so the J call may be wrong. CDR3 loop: CAWSVWTGPRYEQYF. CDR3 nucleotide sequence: TGTGCCTGGAGTGTCTGGACAGGACCTCGCTACGAGCAGTACTTC.